The source of this T cell receptor (beta chain) is a study of T cell repertoires in cytomegalovirus infection. Germline lookup yields CDR1 MDHEN and CDR2 SYDVKM. Trimming removed 6 bases from V and 3 bases from J; junction bases left unmatched: 7. This CDR3 is built from 14 residues. TCRdb passed the reads through MiXCR, listing each CDR3 protein once. The sample gives 490,000 or so distinct CDR3 sequences, roughly 12% of which show up once; about 9.4% is in the top ten. The origin of this receptor is a human donor in good health (CMV status not recorded). Some clones in this sample may be carry-over from other donors' samples. Sequencing was carried out using PBMCs. The V call is TRBV28, the J call TRBJ2-7, with 8 bases lining up with TRBD2. For the CDR3, the DNA is TGTGCCAGCAGCTCAGCCGGGACTAGCTACGAGCAGTACTTC. It specifies CASSSAGTSYEQYF.